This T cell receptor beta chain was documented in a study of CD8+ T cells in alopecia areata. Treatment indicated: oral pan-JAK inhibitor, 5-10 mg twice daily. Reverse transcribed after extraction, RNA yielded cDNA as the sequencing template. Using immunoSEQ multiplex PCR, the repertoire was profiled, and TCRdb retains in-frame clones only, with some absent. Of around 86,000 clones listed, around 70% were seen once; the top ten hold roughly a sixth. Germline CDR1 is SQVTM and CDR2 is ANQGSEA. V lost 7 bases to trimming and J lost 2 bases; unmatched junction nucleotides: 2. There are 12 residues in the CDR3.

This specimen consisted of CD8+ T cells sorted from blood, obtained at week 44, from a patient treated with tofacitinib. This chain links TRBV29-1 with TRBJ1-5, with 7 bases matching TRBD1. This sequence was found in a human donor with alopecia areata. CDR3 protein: CSAGQGNQPQHF. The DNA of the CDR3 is TGCAGCGCTGGACAGGGCAATCAGCCCCAGCATTTT. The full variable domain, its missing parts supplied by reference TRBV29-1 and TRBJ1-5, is SAVISQKPSRDICQRGTSLTIQCQVDSQVTMMFWYRQQPGQSLTLIATANQGSEATYESGFVIDKFPISRPNLTFSTLTVSNMSPEDSSIYLCSAGQGNQPQHFGDGTRLSIL.